This T cell receptor beta chain was recovered during a study of blood T cell repertoires in COVID-19. Study-level information: Samples taken during acute and convalescent COVID-19 were collected in the United States, Italy and Spain. Sources were T cells, B-cell-depleted T cells, or PBMCs; the material itself was cDNA or gDNA.

Source study methods: Amplifying reference gene primers gave estimates of nucleated cell counts. Assay: immunoSEQ multiplex PCR; the TCRdb copy retains only in-frame clones and omits some. The D gene and trimming were derived from the DNA, and the V and J assignments and clone size from that table. The repertoire consists of 50,000 to 70,000 clones, with about 90% occurring once and the leading ten covering around 2%. V lost 0 bases and J lost 2, with 14 bases in between. The V gene's germline CDR1 is LGHDT and CDR2 YNNKEL (reference sequence). The CDR3 extends over 17 amino acids. The specimen sequenced was peripheral blood. V and J are TRBV3-1 (or the pseudogene TRBV3-2) and TRBJ1-3; no reliable D call. The receptor comes from a man aged 55 to 70 with acute or convalescent COVID-19. The CDR3 DNA reads TGTGCCAGCAGCCAAGAGGTTCGGGGTCTCCCTGGAAACACCATATATTTT. It encodes CASSQEVRGLPGNTIYF.